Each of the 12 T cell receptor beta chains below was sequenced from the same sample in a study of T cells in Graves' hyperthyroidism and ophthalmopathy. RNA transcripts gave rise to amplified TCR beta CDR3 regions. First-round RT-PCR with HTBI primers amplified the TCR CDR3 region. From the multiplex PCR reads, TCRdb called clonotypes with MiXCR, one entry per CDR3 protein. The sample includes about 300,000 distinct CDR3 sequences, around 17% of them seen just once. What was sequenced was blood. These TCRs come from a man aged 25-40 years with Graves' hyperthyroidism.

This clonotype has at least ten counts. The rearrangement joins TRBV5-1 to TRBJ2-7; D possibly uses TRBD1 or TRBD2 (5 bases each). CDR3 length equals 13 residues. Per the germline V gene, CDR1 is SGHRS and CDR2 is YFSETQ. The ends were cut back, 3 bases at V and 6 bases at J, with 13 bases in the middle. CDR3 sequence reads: CASSWRKGIEQYF. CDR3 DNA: TGCGCCAGCAGCTGGAGGAAGGGGATCGAGCAGTACTTC.

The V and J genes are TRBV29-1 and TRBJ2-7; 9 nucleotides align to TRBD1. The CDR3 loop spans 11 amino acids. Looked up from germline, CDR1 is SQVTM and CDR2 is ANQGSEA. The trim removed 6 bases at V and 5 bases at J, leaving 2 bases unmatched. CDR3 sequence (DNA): TGCAGCGTACAGGGGGCTGACGAGCAGTACTTC. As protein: CSVQGADEQYF.

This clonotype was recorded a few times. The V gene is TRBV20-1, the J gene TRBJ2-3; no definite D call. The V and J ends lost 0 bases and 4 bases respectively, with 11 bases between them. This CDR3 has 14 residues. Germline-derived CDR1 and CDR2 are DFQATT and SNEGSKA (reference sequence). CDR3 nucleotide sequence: TGCAGTGCTAGAGATATAACGAAGCCAGATACGCAGTATTTT. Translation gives CSARDITKPDTQYF.

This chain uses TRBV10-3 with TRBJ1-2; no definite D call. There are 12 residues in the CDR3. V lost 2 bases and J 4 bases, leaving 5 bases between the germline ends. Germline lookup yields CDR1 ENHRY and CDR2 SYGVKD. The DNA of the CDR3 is TGTGCCATCAGTGAGGAGTCCTATGGCTACACCTTC. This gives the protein CAISEESYGYTF.

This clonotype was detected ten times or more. In nucleotides, the CDR3 is TGTGCCAGCAGTCCAACTACAGGGTACAATCAGCCCCAGCATTTT. Translated, it gives CASSPTTGYNQPQHF. The V and J genes are TRBV27 and TRBJ1-5, with D possibly matching TRBD1 (6 bases). The CDR3 runs 15 residues. V lost 5 bases, J lost 3 bases, and 14 bases lay in between. The germline V gene encodes CDR1 MNHEY and CDR2 SMNVEV (reference sequence).

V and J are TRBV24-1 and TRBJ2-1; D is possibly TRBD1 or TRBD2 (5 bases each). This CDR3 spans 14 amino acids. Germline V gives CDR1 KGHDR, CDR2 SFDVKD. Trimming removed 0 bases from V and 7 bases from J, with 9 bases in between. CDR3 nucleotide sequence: TGTGCCACCAGTGATTTGCTTTGGGGGAATGAGCAGTTCTTC. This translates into CATSDLLWGNEQFF.

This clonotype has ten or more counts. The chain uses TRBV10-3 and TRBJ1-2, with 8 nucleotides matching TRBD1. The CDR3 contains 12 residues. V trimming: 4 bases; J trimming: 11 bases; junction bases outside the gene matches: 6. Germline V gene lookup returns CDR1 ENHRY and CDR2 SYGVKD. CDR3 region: CAISGSQGEYTF. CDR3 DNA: TGTGCCATCAGTGGGTCACAGGGGGAATACACCTTC.

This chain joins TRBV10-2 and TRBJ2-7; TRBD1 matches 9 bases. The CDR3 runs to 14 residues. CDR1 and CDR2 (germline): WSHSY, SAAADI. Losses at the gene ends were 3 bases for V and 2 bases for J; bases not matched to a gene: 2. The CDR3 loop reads CASSEGTGTYEQYF. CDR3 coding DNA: TGCGCCAGCAGTGAAGGGACAGGGACCTACGAGCAGTACTTC.

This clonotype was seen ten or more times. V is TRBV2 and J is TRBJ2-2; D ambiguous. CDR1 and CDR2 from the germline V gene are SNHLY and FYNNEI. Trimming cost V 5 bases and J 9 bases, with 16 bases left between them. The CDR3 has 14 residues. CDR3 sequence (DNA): TGTGCCAGCAGTACTCTCCCGGGCCCTCGGGAGCTGTTTTTT. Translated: CASSTLPGPRELFF.

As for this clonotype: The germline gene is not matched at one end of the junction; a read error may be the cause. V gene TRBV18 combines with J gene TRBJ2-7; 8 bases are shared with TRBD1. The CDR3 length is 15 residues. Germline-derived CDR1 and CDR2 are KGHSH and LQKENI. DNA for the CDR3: TGTGCCAGCTTACCACGGGGGACAGGAAGTAACGAGCAGTACTTC. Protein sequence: CASLPRGTGSNEQYF.

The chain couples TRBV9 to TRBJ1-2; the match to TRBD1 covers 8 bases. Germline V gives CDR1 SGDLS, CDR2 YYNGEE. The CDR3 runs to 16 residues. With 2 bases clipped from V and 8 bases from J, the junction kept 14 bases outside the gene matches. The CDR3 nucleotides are TGTGCCAGCAGCGTGGGTGCAGGGGGCGCGGTGTGGGGCTACACCTTC. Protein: CASSVGAGGAVWGYTF.

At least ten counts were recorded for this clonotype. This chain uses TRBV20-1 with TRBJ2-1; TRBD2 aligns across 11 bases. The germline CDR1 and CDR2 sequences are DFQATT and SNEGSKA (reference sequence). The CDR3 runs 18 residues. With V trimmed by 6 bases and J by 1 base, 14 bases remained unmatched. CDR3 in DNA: TGCAGTGCGCAGATCGCGCCGGGACTAGCGGAGTCCTACAATGAGCAGTTCTTC. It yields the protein CSAQIAPGLAESYNEQFF.